The 2 T cell receptor beta chains below come from one sample, sequenced in a study of post-analysis software for immune sequencing data. General study results and limits: Patients used about five TRBV segments, including TRBV5-6, TRBV5-1 and TRBV20-1, more often than controls.

No antigen is known for these receptors. Unique molecular identifiers had been added to the TCR beta cDNA libraries. TCRdb re-called the PCR reads with MiXCR, one entry per CDR3 protein. The table includes roughly 540,000 distinct CDR3 sequences, around a third detected once. The sequenced sample consisted of blood. The receptor source for this set is a girl aged 2 to 17 with multiple sclerosis.

In its sample, this clonotype was seen a few times. The V call is TRBV18, the J call TRBJ2-4; TRBD1 is a possible D gene (6 bases). The DNA end favors TRBJ2-7, so the J call may be wrong. CDR1 and CDR2 from the germline V gene are KGHSH and LQKENI. The CDR3 is made up of 12 amino acids. CDR3: CASSPTGIEQYF. CDR3 bases: TGTGCCAGCTCACCAACAGGGATCGAGCAGTACTTC.

This sequence joins TRBV7-2 and TRBJ2-1; 9 nucleotides line up with TRBD2. V lost 5 bases, J lost 6 bases, and 11 bases stayed unmatched. This CDR3 is 16 amino acids long. Germline V gene data show CDR1 as SGHTA and CDR2 as FQGNSA. The CDR3 DNA follows: TGTGCCAGCAGCAGCCGACTAGCGGTTCCCTCCAATGAGCAGTTCTTC. Its translation: CASSSRLAVPSNEQFF.